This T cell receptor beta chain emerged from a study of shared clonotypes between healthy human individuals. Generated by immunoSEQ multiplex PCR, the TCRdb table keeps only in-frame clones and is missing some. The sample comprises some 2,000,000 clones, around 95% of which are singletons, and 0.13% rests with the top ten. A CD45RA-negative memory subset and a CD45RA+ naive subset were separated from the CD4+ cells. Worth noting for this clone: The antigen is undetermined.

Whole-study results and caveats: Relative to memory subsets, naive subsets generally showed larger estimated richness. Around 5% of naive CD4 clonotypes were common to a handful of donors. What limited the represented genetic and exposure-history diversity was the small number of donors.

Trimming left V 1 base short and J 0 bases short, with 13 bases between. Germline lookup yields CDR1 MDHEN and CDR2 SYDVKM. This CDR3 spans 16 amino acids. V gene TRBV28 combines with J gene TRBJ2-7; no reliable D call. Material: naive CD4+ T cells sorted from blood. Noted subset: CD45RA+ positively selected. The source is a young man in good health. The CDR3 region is CASSLYRAMLSYEQYF. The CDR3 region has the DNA TGTGCCAGCAGTTTATACCGGGCGATGCTCTCCTACGAGCAGTACTTC.